The rows below give T cell receptor beta chains drawn from one sample of a study of response to subunit inactivated influenza vaccine. TCRdb re-called the RT-PCR reads through MiXCR, storing one row per CDR3 protein. This table has a few hundred thousand distinct CDR3 sequences, 12% to 15% appearing once. This sample comprised PBMCs from blood, obtained 11 to 12 days after vaccination. The receptors were gathered from a man aged 45 to 65 who received an inactivated influenza vaccine. Each CDR3 is given with its conserved first and last residue. A D gene is named only where the DNA matches it firmly. Some rows mark clone size as missing; the rest say once, few, many or name a class of expanded clone.

d_gene	abundance	v_gene	j_gene	CDR3aa	CDR3nt
-	-	TRBV3-1	TRBJ1-6	CASSSQDYNSPLHF	TGTGCCAGCAGCTCTCAGGATTACAATTCACCCCTCCACTTT
-	few	TRBV7-2	TRBJ1-6	CASSSIGRNSPLHF	TGTGCCAGCAGCTCCATAGGGCGGAATTCACCCCTCCACTTT
-	-	TRBV6-5	TRBJ2-7	CASRYGGTYEQYF	TGTGCCAGCAGGTATGGGGGAACGTACGAGCAGTACTTC
-	few	TRBV2	TRBJ1-3	CASSDQGMGNTIYF	TGTGCCAGCAGTGACCAGGGAATGGGAAACACCATATATTTT
-	-	TRBV4-3	TRBJ2-3	CASSQVIYGTTDTQYF	TGCGCCAGCAGCCAAGTGATCTACGGGACCACAGATACGCAGTATTTT
TRBD2	few	TRBV4-3	TRBJ2-4	CASSQAFGAGEIGSIQYF	TGCGCCAGCAGCCAAGCTTTCGGGGCGGGGGAGATTGGTAGCATTCAGTACTTC
TRBD1	few	TRBV12-3/TRBV12-4	TRBJ2-7	CASSPWTGGIHEQYF	TGTGCCAGCAGTCCCTGGACAGGGGGTATCCACGAGCAGTACTTC
-	once	TRBV4-1	TRBJ2-2	CASQRAWGAGELFF	TGCGCCAGCCAACGCGCGTGGGGGGCCGGGGAGCTGTTTTTT
-	-	TRBV20-1	TRBJ1-1	CSARGTPNTEAFF	TGCAGTGCTAGAGGGACACCTAACACTGAAGCTTTCTTT
-	many	TRBV7-3	TRBJ2-1	CASSNALGGSYNEQFF	TGTGCCAGCAGCAATGCACTAGGCGGGTCCTACAATGAGCAGTTCTTC
TRBD1	-	TRBV18	TRBJ1-6	CASSPRPGTGFASPLHF	TGTGCCAGCTCACCACGTCCCGGGACAGGGTTTGCATCACCCCTCCACTTT
TRBD2	many	TRBV5-8	TRBJ2-7	CASSLGAGEGDEQYF	TGTGCCAGCAGCTTGGGAGCGGGAGAAGGGGACGAGCAGTACTTC
TRBD1	-	TRBV12-3/TRBV12-4	TRBJ2-2	CASSLETGVRGELFF	TGTGCCAGCAGTTTAGAGACAGGGGTACGCGGGGAGCTGTTTTTT
-	few	TRBV6-5	TRBJ2-7	CASSMNRAEQYF	TGTGCCAGCAGTATGAACAGGGCCGAGCAGTACTTC
-	-	TRBV14	TRBJ2-5	CASSQVVVTQYF	TGTGCCAGCAGCCAAGTCGTCGTGACCCAGTACTTC
-	-	TRBV2	TRBJ2-2	CASKKGTPSTGELFF	TGTGCCAGCAAAAAGGGGACTCCGAGCACCGGGGAGCTGTTTTTT
-	few	TRBV5-1	TRBJ1-2	CASSLEVFNYGYTF	TGCGCCAGCAGCTTGGAAGTCTTTAACTATGGCTACACCTTC
-	many	TRBV5-1	TRBJ2-1	CASSLAAGPYNEQFF	TGCGCCAGCAGCTTGGCGGCAGGCCCCTACAATGAGCAGTTCTTC
-	-	TRBV20-1	TRBJ2-3	CSARPSGTYPTDTQYF	TGCAGTGCTAGGCCCTCCGGGACTTATCCCACAGATACGCAGTATTTT
-	many	TRBV12-3/TRBV12-4	TRBJ2-1	CASSPRLGEARNEQFF	TGTGCCAGCAGTCCCCGACTAGGCGAGGCGCGAAATGAGCAGTTCTTC
TRBD2	-	TRBV24-1	TRBJ2-1	CATSERVGLAGGAYNEQFF	TGTGCCACCAGTGAGAGAGTGGGACTAGCGGGGGGAGCCTACAATGAGCAGTTCTTC
-	-	TRBV20-1	TRBJ1-5	CSAGGPNNQPQHF	TGCAGTGCTGGGGGGCCCAACAATCAGCCCCAGCATTTT
-	few	TRBV7-9	TRBJ1-1	CASSPVYGGNTEAFF	TGTGCCAGCAGCCCAGTCTACGGCGGGAACACTGAAGCTTTCTTT
-	few	TRBV29-1	TRBJ2-2	CSVVRGGPAGELFF	TGCAGCGTTGTCAGAGGGGGGCCGGCCGGGGAGCTGTTTTTT
TRBD2	-	TRBV7-2	TRBJ2-3	CASSLKGRGATADTQYF	TGTGCCAGCAGCTTAAAGGGGCGGGGGGCAACTGCAGATACGCAGTATTTT
-	many	TRBV5-1	TRBJ2-7	CASSLGGFSYEQYF	TGCGCCAGCAGCTTGGGTGGGTTCTCCTACGAGCAGTACTTC
TRBD1	-	TRBV5-1	TRBJ2-7	CASSLGGTGNSYEQYF	TGCGCCAGCAGCTTGGGAGGGACAGGGAACTCCTACGAGCAGTACTTC
TRBD1	-	TRBV7-2	TRBJ1-2	CASSLAPGQGYGYTF	TGTGCCAGCAGCTTAGCTCCGGGACAGGGATATGGCTACACCTTC
-	few	TRBV5-1	TRBJ2-2	CASSLQTMNTGELFF	TGCGCCAGCAGCCTCCAGACAATGAACACCGGGGAGCTGTTTTTT
-	many	TRBV4-3	TRBJ2-5	CASSQDLTGEETQYF	TGCGCCAGCAGCCAAGATCTTACCGGGGAAGAGACCCAGTACTTC
-	-	TRBV20-1	TRBJ2-1	CSASVPVYNEQFF	TGCAGTGCTAGCGTACCTGTCTACAATGAGCAGTTCTTC
-	-	TRBV10-3	TRBJ2-5	CAISKGGGLSETQYF	TGTGCCATCAGTAAAGGGGGAGGGTTGTCAGAGACCCAGTACTTC
TRBD2	-	TRBV28	TRBJ2-1	CASSAASGRSYNEQFF	TGTGCCAGCAGTGCCGCTAGCGGGAGGTCCTACAATGAGCAGTTCTTC
-	few	TRBV5-1	TRBJ1-4	CASSRGSQEKLFF	TGCGCCAGCTCCAGGGGCTCTCAAGAAAAACTGTTTTTT
-	-	TRBV7-2	TRBJ2-6	CASSLARSDSSGANVLTF	TGTGCCAGCAGCTTAGCGCGTTCGGACAGCTCTGGGGCCAACGTCCTGACTTTC
-	-	TRBV4-2	TRBJ1-2	CASSHHPRDDTNYGYTF	TGTGCCAGCAGCCATCACCCCAGGGACGACACAAACTATGGCTACACCTTC
-	-	TRBV7-2	TRBJ2-7	CASSLGTGTYYEQYF	TGTGCCAGCAGCTTAGGTACAGGGACGTACTACGAGCAGTACTTC
-	few	TRBV6-2/TRBV6-3	TRBJ2-3	CASSLATGTQYF	TGTGCCAGCAGTTTAGCGACGGGTACGCAGTATTTT
-	-	TRBV29-1	TRBJ2-1	CSVLDWRDLDYNEQFF	TGCAGCGTCCTAGACTGGCGGGACCTGGACTACAATGAGCAGTTCTTC
-	-	TRBV7-7	TRBJ2-1	CASSRPRTSPGNEQFF	TGTGCTAGCAGCCGGCCCCGGACCAGCCCGGGGAATGAGCAGTTCTTC
TRBD2	few	TRBV10-3	TRBJ2-3	CAISPPGGDTQYF	TGTGCCATCAGCCCTCCCGGGGGGGATACGCAGTATTTT
TRBD1	-	TRBV15	TRBJ1-5	CATSRETGARNQPQHF	TGTGCCACCAGCAGAGAGACAGGGGCCCGCAATCAGCCCCAGCATTTT
-	-	TRBV7-2	TRBJ2-3	CASSPFRSSGNTQYF	TGTGCCAGCAGCCCTTTTAGAAGTAGCGGAAATACGCAGTATTTT
-	-	TRBV5-1	TRBJ2-1	CASSLPGTHTYNEQFF	TGCGCCAGCAGCTTGCCCGGGACACACACTTACAATGAGCAGTTCTTC
TRBD1	-	TRBV28	TRBJ1-5	CASRKKPGQGTGNQPQHF	TGTGCCAGCAGGAAAAAACCGGGACAGGGGACGGGCAATCAGCCCCAGCATTTT
TRBD2	few	TRBV12-3/TRBV12-4	TRBJ2-2	CASSPVAGDTGELFF	TGTGCCAGCAGTCCCGTGGCGGGAGACACCGGGGAGCTGTTTTTT
-	few	TRBV7-2	TRBJ2-7	CASSLDSYRSEQYF	TGTGCCAGCAGCTTGGACTCATATAGGAGCGAGCAGTACTTC
-	-	TRBV28	TRBJ1-6	CASSDNNNSPLHF	TGTGCCAGCAGCGACAACAATAATTCACCCCTCCACTTT
-	many	TRBV7-9	TRBJ2-3	CASSFPRQAYTDTQYF	TGTGCCAGCAGCTTTCCCAGACAGGCCTACACAGATACGCAGTATTTT